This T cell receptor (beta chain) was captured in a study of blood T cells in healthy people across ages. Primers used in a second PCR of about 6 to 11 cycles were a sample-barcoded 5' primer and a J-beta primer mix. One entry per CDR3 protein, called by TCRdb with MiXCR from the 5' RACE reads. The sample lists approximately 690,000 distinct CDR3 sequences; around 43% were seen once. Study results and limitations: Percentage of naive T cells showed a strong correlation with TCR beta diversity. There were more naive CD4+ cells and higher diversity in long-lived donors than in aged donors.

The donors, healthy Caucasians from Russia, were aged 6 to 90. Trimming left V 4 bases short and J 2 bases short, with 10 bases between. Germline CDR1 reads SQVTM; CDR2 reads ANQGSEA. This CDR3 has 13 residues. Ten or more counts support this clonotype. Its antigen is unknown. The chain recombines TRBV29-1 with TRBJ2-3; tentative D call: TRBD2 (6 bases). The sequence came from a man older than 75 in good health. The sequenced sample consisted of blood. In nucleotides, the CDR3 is TGCAGCGTTGTTACTAGCCTCACAGATACGCAGTATTTT. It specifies CSVVTSLTDTQYF.